This T cell receptor (beta chain) was identified in a study of blood T cell repertoires in COVID-19. Background on the study: Sites in the United States, Italy and Spain provided acute and convalescent COVID-19 samples. PBMCs, B-cell-depleted T cells, or T cells provided the cDNA or gDNA that made up the material.

In the original processing: Amplification of reference gene primers provided the estimated nucleated cell counts. The protocol was immunoSEQ multiplex PCR, while the TCRdb copy is restricted to in-frame clones and leaves out a portion. V and J calls plus clone size are reproduced from that table; the DNA served to infer D and trimming. Of 35,000 to 50,000 clones listed, around 88% are singletons. V was clipped by 5 bases and J by 7 bases; unmatched bases: 6. Germline V CDR1 and CDR2: SEHNR, FQNEAQ (reference sequence). CDR3 size: 15 residues. The sequence derives from a human donor in a cohort sampled during active COVID-19. V and J are TRBV7-9 and TRBJ2-1; 12 bases fit TRBD1. Material: peripheral blood. The CDR3 sequence is CASSPPGQGANEQFF. The CDR3 region has the DNA TGTGCCAGCAGCCCCCCGGGACAGGGGGCTAATGAGCAGTTCTTC.